What follows are 28 T cell receptor beta chains derived from one specimen sequenced in a study of cytomegalovirus exposure and HLA in healthy donors. The PCR had 60 Vbeta and 13 Jbeta primers. TCRdb keeps only in-frame clones here, not all; method: immunoSEQ multiplex PCR. The sample yields 50,000 to 70,000 clones, approximately 60% seen once. Material for sequencing was PBMCs. The receptor source for this set is a man aged 25 to 45 in good health and CMV-seronegative.

Only a few counts were recorded for this clone. The chain recombines TRBV4-1 with TRBJ2-4; TRBD1 agrees at 7 bases. Germline V gene lookup returns CDR1 MGHRA and CDR2 YSYEKL. V shed 4 bases, J shed 0 bases, and the junction held 6 bases outside the gene matches. This CDR3 contains 16 residues. As DNA, the CDR3 is TGCGCCAGCAGCCCCCGGGACAGACTAGCCAAAAACATTCAGTACTTC. It encodes CASSPRDRLAKNIQYF.

Only a few counts were recorded for this clone. The chain carries TRBV6-5 and TRBJ1-5; weak D call: TRBD1 (6 bases). CDR3 size: 15 residues. CDR1 MNHEY and CDR2 SVGAGI come from the germline V gene. V dropped 6 bases and J dropped 2 bases, with 14 bases sitting between them. The CDR3: CASSRNRDGNQPQHF. As DNA, the CDR3 is TGTGCCAGCAGCCGTAACAGGGACGGCAATCAGCCCCAGCATTTT.

This clone was seen a handful of times. CDR3 loop: CASRAGGNYYEQYF. CDR3 bases: TGTGCCAGCAGGGCGGGGGGGAACTACTACGAGCAGTACTTC. The V gene is TRBV2, the J gene TRBJ2-7; the match to TRBD2 covers 9 bases. The CDR3 has 14 residues. The germline V gene has CDR1 SNHLY and CDR2 FYNNEI. V lost 6 bases, J lost 3 bases, and 6 bases stayed unmatched.

This chain links TRBV5-4 with TRBJ1-2, with no clear D. Germline CDR1 and CDR2: SGHNT and YYREEE (reference sequence). V was cut by 0 bases and J by 2 bases, with 14 bases left in between. This CDR3 has 16 amino acids. CDR3 amino acids: CASSLGLEILNYGYTF. DNA of the CDR3: TGTGCCAGCAGCTTGGGACTCGAGATCCTGAACTATGGCTACACCTTC.

The chain uses TRBV5-1 and TRBJ1-1, with TRBD1 identical over 7 bases. The germline V gene encodes CDR1 SGHRS and CDR2 YFSETQ. Trimming at V came to 2 bases and at J to 5 bases, leaving 3 bases not matched to a gene. The CDR3 length is 13 residues. The CDR3 DNA reads as TGCGCCAGCAGCTTAGGGGGCTGGACTGAAGCTTTCTTT. Translation: CASSLGGWTEAFF.

CDR3 residues: CASSDRGVGSPLHF. CDR3 coding DNA: TGTGCCAGCAGTGACAGGGGAGTGGGTTCACCCCTCCACTTT. V gene TRBV2 combines with J gene TRBJ1-6; TRBD1 might be the D (6 bases). With 3 bases removed from V and 9 bases from J, the gap between germline ends came to 12 bases. Germline CDR1 is SNHLY and CDR2 is FYNNEI. The CDR3 loop spans 14 amino acids.

This chain links TRBV4-1 with TRBJ1-4; D not certain. CDR1 and CDR2 from the germline V gene are MGHRA and YSYEKL. Trimming took 2 bases from V and 0 from J, leaving 16 bases between them. The CDR3 has 18 residues. CDR3 protein: CASSQLMSVSATNEKLFF. The DNA for the CDR3 is TGCGCCAGCAGCCAATTGATGTCAGTCAGCGCAACTAATGAAAAACTGTTTTTT.

The V and J genes are TRBV5-4 and TRBJ2-1; a possible D gene is TRBD2 (7 bases). Trimming cost V 4 bases and J 3 bases, with 17 bases left between them. The germline CDR1 and CDR2 sequences are SGHNT and YYREEE (reference sequence). The CDR3 length is 16 residues. The CDR3 nucleotides are TGTGCCAGCAGCCCGGAGAAGGGGGGGGGCTACAATGAGCAGTTCTTC. As protein: CASSPEKGGGYNEQFF.

The chain combines TRBV7-8 with TRBJ2-7; TRBD1 agrees at 7 bases. This CDR3 contains 14 residues. Germline loops: CDR1 SGHVS, CDR2 FQNEAQ. V trimming: 5 bases; J trimming: 5 bases; junction bases outside the gene matches: 9. The CDR3 DNA is TGTGCCAGCAGCCCCCCAGACAGGGACCACGAGCAGTACTTC. As protein: CASSPPDRDHEQYF.

This chain links TRBV7-2 with TRBJ1-3, with D tentatively TRBD1 (5 bases). The germline CDR1 and CDR2 sequences are SGHTA and FQGNSA. Trimming shortened V by 1 base and J by 2 bases, and 9 bases separated the two germline ends. The length of the CDR3 is 15 residues. The CDR3 loop reads CASSLVSRAGNTIYF. DNA of the CDR3: TGTGCCAGCAGCTTAGTAAGCAGGGCTGGAAACACCATATATTTT.

The chain links TRBV30 to TRBJ1-5; D is perhaps TRBD1 (5 bases). The CDR3 extends over 14 amino acids. CDR1 is GTSNPN and CDR2 is SVGIG in the germline V gene (reference sequence). V dropped 5 bases and J dropped 5 bases, with 16 bases sitting between them. The CDR3 loop is CAWDTGFTDQPQHF. Here the CDR3 DNA reads TGTGCCTGGGACACAGGATTCACCGATCAGCCCCAGCATTTT.

This chain links TRBV18 with TRBJ2-7; 9 nucleotides align to TRBD1. This CDR3 is built from 15 residues. The germline gives CDR1 KGHSH, CDR2 LQKENI. The V segment lost 3 bases and the J segment 1 base; nucleotides outside the gene matches: 4. The CDR3 region is CASSPPGTGSYEQYF. In DNA, the CDR3 is TGTGCCAGCTCACCTCCCGGGACAGGGTCCTACGAGCAGTACTTC.

This clone was detected only once. The J gene is TRBJ2-5, the V gene TRBV6-5; 10 bases match TRBD2. Germline trimming cut 7 bases from V and 5 bases from J; bases unmatched to any gene: 7. This CDR3 has 14 residues. CDR1 and CDR2 from the germline V gene are MNHEY and SVGAGI. CDR3 amino acids: CASMSPGLAETQYF. In nucleotides, the CDR3 is TGTGCCAGCATGAGCCCGGGACTAGCGGAGACCCAGTACTTC.

The chain uses TRBV19 and TRBJ1-5, with D possibly TRBD1 on 5 matching bases. The germline CDR1 and CDR2 sequences are LNHDA and SQIVND (reference sequence). This CDR3 region has 14 residues. V was cut by 7 bases and J by 11 bases, with 21 bases left in between. The CDR3 reads CASTIVGRGTSQHF. In DNA, the CDR3 is TGTGCCAGTACCATAGTTGGGAGGGGCACGTCCCAGCATTTT.

The chain has TRBV30 and TRBJ1-4; 12 bases agree with TRBD1. The CDR3 consists of 18 residues. Germline CDR1 and CDR2: GTSNPN and SVGIG (reference sequence). J lost 0 bases, V lost 1 base, and 6 bases had no gene match. CDR3 coding DNA: TGTGCCTGGAGTGGGGGGACAGGGGGCCATGCAACTAATGAAAAACTGTTTTTT. The encoded protein is CAWSGGTGGHATNEKLFF.

This chain links TRBV6-5 with TRBJ1-4; D is possibly TRBD1 (5 bases). The CDR3 covers 14 residues. The germline V gene has CDR1 MNHEY and CDR2 SVGAGI. Trimming stripped 2 bases from V and 4 bases from J, with 8 bases between. The CDR3, as DNA: TGTGCCAGCAGTTACGCGGGGGATAATGAAAAACTGTTTTTT. It specifies CASSYAGDNEKLFF.

This clone was recorded a few times. The chain joins TRBV11-2 to TRBJ2-7; maybe TRBD2 (6 bases). CDR3 size: 13 residues. The V gene's germline CDR1 is SGHAT and CDR2 FQNNGV. Trimming shortened V by 2 bases and J by 3 bases, and 8 bases separated the two germline ends. The CDR3, as DNA: TGTGCCAGCAGCTTACAGACTAGCTACGAGCAGTACTTC. Protein: CASSLQTSYEQYF.

Comments on this clone: At the DNA level, this CDR3 is encoded by other sequences in the same sample as well. The chain combines TRBV18 with TRBJ1-1; perhaps TRBD1 as D (6 bases). Germline CDR1 KGHSH, CDR2 LQKENI. The V end was cut by 6 bases, the J end by 1 base, with 12 bases between. This CDR3 has 14 amino acids. For the CDR3, the DNA is TGTGCCAGCTCCCTACAGGGACAGAACACTGAAGCTTTCTTT. This codes for CASSLQGQNTEAFF.

CDR3 coding DNA: TGTGCCAGCAGCCAAGTCTTGACGGGACTAATGGATACGCAGTATTTT. Translating it yields CASSQVLTGLMDTQYF. The rearrangement joins TRBV4-2 to TRBJ2-3; TRBD2 aligns across 7 bases. The CDR3 runs 16 residues. CDR1 is LGHNA and CDR2 is YNFKEQ in the germline V gene. The junction had 10 bases not matched to a gene; V was cut back by 1 base and J by 6 bases.

The sample holds a few counts of this clone. J is TRBJ2-5 and V is TRBV7-9; D uncertain. V lost 1 base to trimming and J lost 1 base, with 4 bases between them. Germline V CDR1 and CDR2: SEHNR, FQNEAQ (reference sequence). This CDR3 has 13 residues. CDR3 sequence reads: CASSLDTQETQYF. CDR3 DNA: TGTGCCAGCAGCTTAGACACCCAAGAGACCCAGTACTTC.

The chain employs TRBV6-6 and TRBJ2-5; 7 bases are shared with TRBD1. V lost 6 bases, J lost 2 bases, and 3 bases stayed unmatched. Germline V gene sequence: CDR1 MNHNY, CDR2 SVGAGI (reference sequence). This CDR3 comprises 13 residues. The CDR3 loop is CASSRQGQETQYF. For the CDR3, the DNA is TGTGCCAGCAGCAGACAGGGTCAAGAGACCCAGTACTTC.

This clone was detected a few times. The rearrangement joins TRBV6-1 to TRBJ2-3; 7 bases line up with TRBD1. The CDR3 runs 13 residues. Trimming cost V 6 bases and J 6 bases; bases outside gene matches: 6. CDR1 is MNHNS and CDR2 is SASEGT in the germline V gene. The CDR3 loop reads CASRMTGSDTQYF. CDR3 bases: TGTGCCAGCAGAATGACAGGGTCGGATACGCAGTATTTT.

This clone was found once. The gene calls are TRBV5-1 and TRBJ2-2, with a weak D call TRBD2 (5 bases). There are 13 residues in the CDR3. Trimming removed 4 bases at V and 7 bases at J, with 11 bases between. From germline, CDR1 is SGHRS and CDR2 YFSETQ. This CDR3 reads CASSQEVGGELFF. The CDR3 DNA follows: TGCGCCAGCAGCCAGGAGGTGGGCGGGGAGCTGTTTTTT.

The chain carries TRBV4-1 and TRBJ2-2, with 7 nucleotides matching TRBD1. After removal of 0 bases from V and 3 bases from J, the junction contained 4 bases not matched to a gene. Germline CDR1 and CDR2: MGHRA and YSYEKL. This CDR3 contains 16 residues. CDR3 coding DNA: TGCGCCAGCAGCCAAGAAGCAGGGGGAGACACCGGGGAGCTGTTTTTT. Translated: CASSQEAGGDTGELFF.

The V and J genes are TRBV7-2 and TRBJ1-5, with 7 bases fitting TRBD1. This CDR3 spans 17 amino acids. The germline V gene has CDR1 SGHTA and CDR2 FQGNSA. Trimming removed 6 bases from V and 3 bases from J; junction bases left unmatched: 14. The CDR3, as DNA: TGTGCCAGCAGTCTAGGGTTGATTACAGGGGCCAATCAGCCCCAGCATTTT. This encodes CASSLGLITGANQPQHF. The full variable domain, its missing parts supplied by reference TRBV7-2 and TRBJ1-5, is GAGVSQSPSNKVTEKGKDVELRCDPISGHTALYWYRQSLGQGLEFLIYFQGNSAPDKSGLPSDRFSAERTGGSVSTLTIQRTQQEDSAVYLCASSLGLITGANQPQHFGDGTRLSIL.

The count of this clone is one. The genes are TRBV6-6 and TRBJ2-7; D not certain. Trimming cost V 5 bases and J 6 bases, with 8 bases left between them. Germline CDR1 MNHNY, CDR2 SVGAGI (reference sequence). The CDR3 contains 11 residues. The CDR3 here is CASSPQVEQYF. The CDR3 DNA follows: TGTGCCAGCAGTCCACAAGTCGAGCAGTACTTC.

The rearrangement links TRBV18 to TRBJ1-1; D gene unclear. Trimming removed 2 bases at V and 2 bases at J, with 9 bases between. This CDR3 is 14 amino acids long. Per germline, CDR1 KGHSH and CDR2 LQKENI. DNA for the CDR3: TGTGCCAGCTCACCAGCCAGTTCAAACACTGAAGCTTTCTTT. Amino acids: CASSPASSNTEAFF.

A few counts support this clone. The J gene is TRBJ2-3, the V gene TRBV9; D ambiguous. The CDR3 is 13 amino acids. The germline V gene has CDR1 SGDLS and CDR2 YYNGEE. Trimming removed 0 bases from V and 2 bases from J, with 4 bases in between. CDR3 DNA: TGTGCCAGCAGCGTAGTTAACACAGATACGCAGTATTTT. Translated, it gives CASSVVNTDTQYF.